This T cell receptor (beta chain) was sequenced for a study of follicular helper T cells after annual influenza vaccination. As for the study in general: Across the 2013-2014, 2014-2015 and 2015-2016 vaccination seasons, some subjects were resampled.

Worth noting for this clone: The target antigen is unknown.

Sample time point: 2015-2016 season, 7 days after influenza vaccination. Some clones are missing from TCRdb's copy, which holds only in-frame ones; the method was immunoSEQ multiplex PCR. The data contain 5,000 to 7,500 clones, over 80% of them singletons. Germline-derived CDR1 and CDR2 are SEHNR and FQNEAQ (reference sequence). The CDR3 consists of 13 residues. The V gene lost 0 bases and the J gene lost 5 bases, with 6 bases spanning the gap. General observations from the study: ICOS+CD38+ cTfh clonality tracked population frequency, and its change tracked circulating plasmablast change. Day 7 ICOS+CD38+ clones were most often found later in ICOS-CD38- cTfh cells.

The genes are TRBV7-9 and TRBJ2-3, with no clear D. Sequenced material: CXCR5- memory CD4+ T cells sorted from blood, taken 7 days after influenza vaccination. This clonotype originated in an adult who received the influenza vaccine. The CDR3 DNA sequence: TGTGCCAGCAGCTTAGCCAGCCTAGATACGCAGTATTTT. This codes for CASSLASLDTQYF.